One and the same sample provided the 26 T cell receptor beta chains below, sequenced in a study of human T cells and chemical hapten exposure. Time point specified: patch test 3, about 24 weeks after DPC sensitization. Specified treatment: therapeutic diphenylcyclopropenone sensitization with weekly scalp DPC. TCRdb re-analysed the RACE reads in MiXCR, keeping a single row per CDR3 protein. The sample includes 80,000 to 100,000 distinct CDR3 sequences, roughly 11% of them seen just once. The starting material was whole blood, obtained in connection with sensitization to the hapten diphenylcyclopropenone (DPC). The receptors here all came from a woman aged 30 to 39 with alopecia areata. Some clones in this sample may be carry-over from other donors' samples.

This clonotype was seen ten or more times. The chain recombines TRBV6-2 or TRBV6-3 with TRBJ1-1; 7 bases fit TRBD1. The CDR3 extends over 14 amino acids. Trimming took 6 bases from V and 0 from J; bases not matched to a gene: 4. Germline CDR1 is MNHEY and CDR2 is SVGEGT. The CDR3 coding sequence is TGTGCCAGCAGGCCGGGACAGTTGAACACTGAAGCTTTCTTT. Residues: CASRPGQLNTEAFF.

In this sample, this clonotype turned up many times. The genes are TRBV4-3 and TRBJ2-7, with TRBD1 identical over 8 bases. V trimming: 3 bases; J trimming: 5 bases; junction bases outside the gene matches: 9. The CDR3 is 15 amino acids. Germline V gene lookup returns CDR1 LGHNA and CDR2 YSLEER. In nucleotides, the CDR3 is TGCGCCAGCAGCCAGGTTCAGACAGGGGTCCACGAGCAGTACTTC. Its protein is CASSQVQTGVHEQYF.

This clonotype came up a few times. J is TRBJ2-3 and V is TRBV6-2 or TRBV6-3; 7 bases match TRBD2. From germline, CDR1 is MNHEY and CDR2 SVGEGT. This CDR3 contains 12 residues. Losses at the gene ends were 6 bases for V and 6 bases for J; bases not matched to a gene: 3. The CDR3 sequence is CASRGAGDTQYF. The CDR3 DNA follows: TGTGCCAGCAGAGGAGCGGGGGATACGCAGTATTTT.

J is TRBJ1-5 and V is TRBV6-6; a weak D match, TRBD1 (5 bases). Germline V lookup: CDR1 MNHNY, CDR2 SVGAGI (reference sequence). The CDR3 consists of 15 residues. The V gene lost 8 bases and the J gene lost 2 bases, with 16 bases spanning the gap. CDR3 in DNA: TGTGCCAGCCATAGCAGGACAAAGGGCAATCAGCCCCAGCATTTT. Its translation: CASHSRTKGNQPQHF.

The sample holds many counts of this clonotype. The chain employs TRBV3-1 and TRBJ2-7; 11 bases align to TRBD1. The germline gives CDR1 LGHDT, CDR2 YNNKEL (reference sequence). CDR3 length: 15 residues. V lost 6 bases to trimming and J lost 4 bases; unmatched junction nucleotides: 8. This CDR3 is CASSKSGQGGYEQYF. In DNA, the CDR3 is TGTGCCAGCAGTAAATCGGGACAGGGGGGATACGAGCAGTACTTC.

In its sample, this clonotype was seen many times. This sequence joins TRBV10-2 and TRBJ2-3, with 8 bases lining up with TRBD1. V shed 6 bases, J shed 5 bases, and the junction held 10 bases outside the gene matches. This CDR3 contains 15 residues. In germline, CDR1 is WSHSY, CDR2 SAAADI. The CDR3 DNA reads as TGCGCCAGCAGCGTGGCTCAGGGGGCTGGAGATACGCAGTATTTT. It encodes CASSVAQGAGDTQYF.

The chain couples TRBV27 to TRBJ2-6; 7 positions agree with TRBD2. Trimming removed 2 bases from V and 0 bases from J; junction bases left unmatched: 4. Germline CDR1 is MNHEY and CDR2 is SMNVEV (reference sequence). This CDR3 is 17 amino acids long. DNA of the CDR3: TGTGCCAGCAGTTTAGCGGGAGACCTCTCTGGGGCCAACGTCCTGACTTTC. This encodes CASSLAGDLSGANVLTF.

This clonotype was counted at least ten times. The chain has TRBV24-1 and TRBJ2-3; D remains ambiguous. This CDR3 contains 11 residues. Germline lookup yields CDR1 KGHDR and CDR2 SFDVKD. V was pared by 1 base and J by 10 bases, with 5 bases between. In DNA, the CDR3 is TGTGCCACCAGTGATTTTGAGTCGCAGTATTTT. As protein: CATSDFESQYF.

This clonotype was observed at least ten times. J is TRBJ1-2 and V is TRBV6-7; maybe TRBD1 (6 bases). TRBV6-7 is classed as an ORF, of uncertain function. V shed 0 bases and J shed 8 bases, with 13 bases lying between them. The CDR3 runs 14 residues. CDR3 nucleotides: TGTGCCAGCAGTTACTCCCGGGACAAATGGGGCTACACCTTC. Protein: CASSYSRDKWGYTF.

In DNA, the CDR3 is TGTGCCAGCAGCACCTCGACAGGGTCTAGGGAAAAACTGTTTTTT. Its protein product is CASSTSTGSREKLFF. The rearrangement links TRBV5-5 to TRBJ1-4; TRBD1 agrees at 7 bases. Per the germline V gene, CDR1 is SGHKS and CDR2 is YYEKEE (reference sequence). The CDR3 has 15 amino acids. The junction had 11 bases not matched to a gene; V was cut back by 4 bases and J by 8 bases.

This clonotype was observed many times. V gene TRBV6-5 combines with J gene TRBJ1-5; TRBD1 matches 7 bases. CDR3 size: 15 residues. With V trimmed by 6 bases and J by 7 bases, 12 bases remained unmatched. Germline V gene data show CDR1 as MNHEY and CDR2 as SVGAGI. CDR3 sequence reads: CASSRTGVVGQPQHF. The CDR3 bases are TGTGCCAGCAGCAGAACAGGGGTTGTCGGGCAGCCCCAGCATTTT.

The chain couples TRBV6-5 to TRBJ1-2; tentatively, D is TRBD1 (6 bases). V lost 1 base to trimming and J lost 2 bases, with 17 bases between them. CDR1 MNHEY and CDR2 SVGAGI come from the germline V gene. This CDR3 has 17 amino acids. The CDR3 protein is CASSYLTLPGTNYGYTF. As DNA, the CDR3 is TGTGCCAGCAGTTACTTGACCCTCCCCGGGACAAACTATGGCTACACCTTC.

This clonotype turned up a few times. The genes are TRBV30 and TRBJ2-7, with TRBD2 as a possible D gene (5 bases). CDR3 size: 13 residues. The germline gives CDR1 GTSNPN, CDR2 SVGIG (reference sequence). V was shortened by 2 bases and J by 3 bases, with 11 bases between the two germline ends. The DNA for the CDR3 is TGTGCCTGGAGTCTCGGGGAGAACTACGAGCAGTACTTC. Amino acid sequence: CAWSLGENYEQYF. Supplemented by reference TRBV30 and TRBJ2-7, the full variable domain reads SQTIHQWPATLVQPVGSPLSLECTVEGTSNPNLYWYRQAAGRGLQLLFYSVGIGQISSEVPQNLSASRPQDRQFILSSKKLLLSDSGFYLCAWSLGENYEQYFGPGTRLTVT.

This clonotype was seen only a few times. The chain has TRBV20-1 and TRBJ2-7; D gene ambiguous. Trimming took off 0 bases at V and 0 bases at J, with 12 bases between the two ends. CDR3 length equals 15 residues. Germline V gene sequence: CDR1 DFQATT, CDR2 SNEGSKA (reference sequence). CDR3 sequence (DNA): TGCAGTGCTAGAGATCCTTCCAAACCCTCCTACGAGCAGTACTTC. Translating it yields CSARDPSKPSYEQYF.

This clonotype came up many times. The chain couples TRBV18 to TRBJ2-3, with D possibly TRBD2 on 5 matching bases. Trimming left V 2 bases short and J 0 bases short, with 15 bases between. The CDR3 length is 17 residues. CDR1 KGHSH and CDR2 LQKENI come from the germline V gene. CDR3 sequence: CASSPGLSGLSTDTQYF. Written as DNA, the CDR3 is TGTGCCAGCTCACCAGGGCTGTCAGGACTTAGCACAGATACGCAGTATTTT.

The V call is TRBV11-2, the J call TRBJ1-1; TRBD1 might be the D (6 bases). Trimming removed 2 bases from V and 3 bases from J, with 10 bases in between. The germline CDR1 and CDR2 sequences are SGHAT and FQNNGV. This CDR3 spans 14 amino acids. The CDR3: CASSLTGFDTEAFF. The DNA of the CDR3 is TGTGCCAGCAGCTTAACAGGGTTCGACACTGAAGCTTTCTTT. Variable domain in full (rest from reference TRBV11-2 and TRBJ1-1): EAGVAQSPRYKIIEKRQSVAFWCNPISGHATLYWYQQILGQGPKLLIQFQNNGVVDDSQLPKDRFSAERLKGVDSTLKIQPAKLEDSAVYLCASSLTGFDTEAFFGQGTRLTVV.

This clonotype was observed at least ten times. The chain employs TRBV3-1 and TRBJ2-5, with D unresolved. This CDR3 is built from 17 residues. Germline loops: CDR1 LGHDT, CDR2 YNNKEL (reference sequence). V dropped 4 bases and J dropped 2 bases, with 20 bases sitting between them. The CDR3 DNA is TGTGCCAGCAGCCCAACCAAATCTCCGGGCCGACAAGAGACCCAGTACTTC. Protein product: CASSPTKSPGRQETQYF.

This clonotype was seen a few times. V and J are TRBV20-1 and TRBJ2-3; TRBD1 agrees at 8 bases. The J segment lost 1 base and the V segment lost 4 bases, leaving 1 base of the junction unmatched. The CDR3 has 13 residues. Germline V gene data show CDR1 as DFQATT and CDR2 as SNEGSKA (reference sequence). This CDR3 reads CSAKQGGTDTQYF. In DNA form, the CDR3 reads TGCAGTGCTAAACAGGGGGGCACAGATACGCAGTATTTT.

The CDR3 sequence is CASSPRQGASGELFF. DNA for the CDR3: TGTGCCAGCAGTCCCCGCCAGGGGGCTAGCGGGGAGCTGTTTTTT. The gene calls are TRBV12-3 or TRBV12-4 and TRBJ2-2, with 8 bases matching TRBD1. The V gene end was trimmed by 5 bases and the J gene end by 7 bases; junction bases not matched to a gene: 9. The CDR3 contains 15 residues.

There are many counts of this clonotype. V gene TRBV20-1 combines with J gene TRBJ2-7; possibly TRBD2 for D (5 bases). The CDR3 covers 13 residues. V was cut by 2 bases and J by 6 bases, with 14 bases left in between. The germline V gene has CDR1 DFQATT and CDR2 SNEGSKA (reference sequence). CDR3 in amino acids: CSARFWVGVEQYF. The DNA for the CDR3 is TGCAGTGCTAGATTTTGGGTGGGAGTCGAGCAGTACTTC.

The chain links TRBV29-1 to TRBJ2-6; D gene unclear. V shed 4 bases and J shed 3 bases, with 4 bases lying between them. The CDR3 runs to 12 residues. CDR1 is SQVTM, CDR2 ANQGSEA, per germline. CDR3 DNA: TGCAGCGTTGGCTATGGGGCCAACGTCCTGACTTTC. Its protein is CSVGYGANVLTF. The full variable domain, with the rest looked up from reference TRBV29-1 and TRBJ2-6, is SAVISQKPSRDICQRGTSLTIQCQVDSQVTMMFWYRQQPGQSLTLIATANQGSEATYESGFVIDKFPISRPNLTFSTLTVSNMSPEDSSIYLCSVGYGANVLTFGAGSRLTVL.

This clonotype appeared a few times. The chain joins TRBV2 to TRBJ2-7; 8 bases align to TRBD1. There are 15 residues in the CDR3. The V and J ends lost 0 bases and 3 bases, in that order; junction bases with no gene match: 4. The V gene's germline CDR1 is SNHLY and CDR2 FYNNEI. The CDR3 DNA reads as TGTGCCAGCAGTGAAGCCATTGGACAGGGCTACGAGCAGTACGTC. The encoded protein is CASSEAIGQGYEQYV.

This clonotype was seen ten or more times. This chain joins TRBV7-9 and TRBJ1-1; D might be TRBD1 (5 bases). Trimming took off 4 bases at V and 0 bases at J, with 15 bases between the two ends. This CDR3 contains 16 residues. Germline V lookup: CDR1 SEHNR, CDR2 FQNEAQ (reference sequence). This CDR3 is CASSSTIRDLNTEAFF. The CDR3 DNA is TGTGCCAGCAGCTCAACCATCCGGGACTTGAACACTGAAGCTTTCTTT.

This rearrangement joins TRBV30 to TRBJ1-5; D might be TRBD1 (5 bases). V was trimmed by 2 bases and J by 4 bases, leaving 9 bases between them. The CDR3 contains 13 residues. Germline CDR1 reads GTSNPN; CDR2 reads SVGIG (reference sequence). This CDR3 reads CAWSSRENQPQHF. CDR3 DNA: TGTGCCTGGAGTTCCAGGGAGAATCAGCCCCAGCATTTT.

There are a few counts of this clonotype. The chain employs TRBV7-2 and TRBJ2-3; D perhaps matches TRBD1 (5 bases). This CDR3 region has 16 residues. Looked up from germline, CDR1 is SGHTA and CDR2 is FQGNSA. V lost 8 bases and J lost 0, with 18 bases in between. CDR3 sequence reads: CASQQGWGTSTDTQYF. CDR3 nucleotide sequence: TGTGCCAGCCAGCAGGGTTGGGGAACTAGCACAGATACGCAGTATTTT.

There are many counts of this clonotype. This rearrangement joins TRBV18 to TRBJ1-2; D unresolved. V dropped 0 bases and J dropped 8 bases, with 13 bases sitting between them. The germline CDR1 and CDR2 sequences are KGHSH and LQKENI. CDR3 length: 14 amino acids. The CDR3 DNA sequence: TGTGCCAGCTCACCACCGGTCACAAGTTGGGGCTACACCTTC. Translation gives CASSPPVTSWGYTF.